A selection of T cell receptor beta chains follows, all from one sample in a study of cytomegalovirus exposure and HLA in healthy donors. Libraries were prepared by immunoSEQ multiplex PCR; TCRdb keeps only in-frame clonotypes and omits some of them. The sample records approximately 110,000 clones, roughly 90% being singletons. Sequencing was carried out using PBMCs. These receptor sequences come from a woman younger than 30 in good health and CMV-seronegative. Each CDR3 is given with its conserved first and last residue. A D gene is named only where the DNA matches it firmly. The size entry is marked missing in some rows and otherwise reads once, few, many or a size class.

TRBV13	.	TRBJ2-4	.	CASSLEFSSGGGDIQYF	TGTGCCAGCAGCTTAGAGTTTTCTAGCGGAGGGGGGGACATTCAGTACTTC
TRBV6-1	.	TRBJ1-1	.	CASSEASPRNTEAFF	TGTGCCAGCAGTGAAGCGAGTCCGAGGAACACTGAAGCTTTCTTT
TRBV7-6	.	TRBJ2-2	TRBD1	CASRPGQVNTGELFF	TGTGCCAGCAGGCCCGGACAGGTTAACACCGGGGAGCTGTTTTTT
TRBV28	.	TRBJ2-7	.	CASSLGPSLYF	TGTGCCAGCAGCTTAGGGCCCTCGTTGTACTTC
TRBV29-1	.	TRBJ2-5	TRBD2	CSVEREGPMGETQYF	TGCAGCGTCGAGCGGGAGGGCCCAATGGGGGAGACCCAGTACTTC
TRBV5-8	.	TRBJ2-1	.	CASSLGVAELHEQFF	TGTGCCAGCAGCTTGGGGGTAGCGGAGCTCCATGAGCAGTTCTTC
TRBV18	.	TRBJ2-7	TRBD1	CASSPDRVIYEQYF	TGTGCCAGCTCCCCAGACAGGGTTATCTACGAGCAGTACTTC
TRBV9	few	TRBJ2-1	TRBD2	CASSAQSGRADEQFF	TGTGCCAGCAGCGCCCAAAGCGGGAGGGCCGATGAGCAGTTCTTC
TRBV7-2	.	TRBJ2-3	TRBD2	CASSVLSGGATDTQYF	TGTGCCAGCAGCGTCCTTAGCGGGGGGGCAACAGATACGCAGTATTTT
TRBV9	.	TRBJ2-2	TRBD1	CASSVGDRGRDGELFF	TGTGCCAGCAGCGTAGGGGACAGGGGGCGGGACGGGGAGCTGTTTTTT
TRBV4-1	once	TRBJ2-2	.	CASSQVRGSITGELFF	TGCGCCAGCAGCCAAGTTCGGGGAAGCATAACCGGGGAGCTGTTTTTT
TRBV27	.	TRBJ2-2	TRBD1	CATTDRGLSGTGELFF	TGTGCCACCACGGACAGGGGGCTATCGGGCACCGGGGAGCTGTTTTTT
TRBV6-5	.	TRBJ1-2	.	CASSYGGSANYGYTF	TGTGCCAGCAGTTACGGCGGGTCGGCGAACTATGGCTACACCTTC
TRBV4-2	.	TRBJ1-1	.	CASSQDFALMNTEAFF	TGTGCCAGCAGCCAAGATTTCGCACTCATGAACACTGAAGCTTTCTTT
TRBV28	few	TRBJ1-5	.	CASRSGMGQPQHF	TGTGCCAGCAGATCAGGGATGGGTCAGCCCCAGCATTTT
TRBV6-5	.	TRBJ1-4	.	CASSYGGGEEKLFF	TGTGCCAGCAGTTACGGGGGGGGAGAAGAAAAACTGTTTTTT
TRBV6-5	.	TRBJ2-7	TRBD1	CASSRTGSTYEQYF	TGTGCCAGCAGTAGGACAGGGTCGACCTACGAGCAGTACTTC
TRBV2	.	TRBJ2-1	.	CASAGEGYNEQFF	TGTGCCAGCGCCGGGGAAGGGTACAATGAGCAGTTCTTC
TRBV4-3	.	TRBJ2-3	TRBD1	CASSQEWGQGLSTDTQYF	TGCGCCAGCAGCCAAGAGTGGGGACAGGGGCTGAGCACAGATACGCAGTATTTT
TRBV7-2	.	TRBJ2-5	TRBD2	CASSLVILAGGGETQYF	TGTGCCAGCAGCTTAGTTATTCTTGCGGGAGGGGGAGAGACCCAGTACTTC
TRBV28	.	TRBJ2-3	.	CASSLRRGFDTDTQYF	TGTGCCAGCAGTCTCCGGCGGGGATTTGATACAGATACGCAGTATTTT
TRBV7-6	.	TRBJ2-5	.	CASSPNGETQYF	TGTGCCAGCAGCCCAAACGGAGAGACCCAGTACTTC
TRBV27	.	TRBJ2-7	TRBD2	CASRSSGSEYEQYF	TGTGCCAGCAGGAGTAGCGGGAGTGAATACGAGCAGTACTTC
TRBV23-1	.	TRBJ2-3	TRBD2	CASVAGFTQYF	TGCGCCAGCGTAGCGGGGTTTACGCAGTATTTT
TRBV6-6	.	TRBJ1-1	.	CASGKNRDKIEAFF	TGTGCCAGCGGTAAGAACCGGGACAAGATAGAAGCTTTCTTT
TRBV11-2	.	TRBJ2-1	.	CASSFYRGLDIYNEQFF	TGTGCCAGCAGCTTTTACAGGGGACTCGACATATACAATGAGCAGTTCTTC
TRBV9	.	TRBJ1-1	TRBD1	CASSPSTGFMSEAFF	TGTGCCAGCAGCCCGTCGACAGGGTTTATGTCTGAAGCTTTCTTT
TRBV18	.	TRBJ1-1	.	CASSPTTGPTEAFF	TGTGCCAGCTCACCCACGACAGGCCCCACTGAAGCTTTCTTT